Below, 27 T cell receptor beta chains from the same sample are listed, as sequenced in a study of vaccination and CD4 T cells after COVID-19. Treatment: approximately 10-day PBMC culture with coronavirus spike peptide pools or control peptides (ViraFEST assay). Their recognized antigens are unknown. Sequencing of DNA taken from cultured CD4+ T cells relied on the Oncomine TCR Beta short-read assay. TCRdb redid the calling of the PCR reads with MiXCR, one entry per CDR3 protein. The data hold around 15,000 distinct CDR3 sequences, with around three fifths observed a single time. The material sequenced was CD4+ T cells from blood, cultured in vitro. These TCRs come from a human donor who had recovered from COVID-19.

The rearrangement links TRBV12-3 or TRBV12-4 to TRBJ1-3; tentative D call: TRBD1 (5 bases). The V and J ends lost 5 bases and 3 bases respectively, with 11 bases between them. This CDR3 spans 14 amino acids. DNA for the CDR3: TGTGCCAGCAGTATCCGGGACTATGGAAACACCATATATTTT. Its protein is CASSIRDYGNTIYF.

The chain links TRBV12-3 or TRBV12-4 to TRBJ1-1; TRBD1 agrees at 8 bases. V trimming: 5 bases; J trimming: 5 bases; junction bases outside the gene matches: 4. The CDR3 runs 13 residues. CDR3 sequence (DNA): TGTGCCAGCAGTCGAAGACAGGGGACTGAAGCTTTCTTT. This codes for CASSRRQGTEAFF.

This clonotype was detected only a few times. The chain joins TRBV5-4 to TRBJ1-3, with D unresolved. The CDR3 has 15 amino acids. V shed 0 bases and J shed 1 base, with 8 bases lying between them. Germline-derived CDR1 and CDR2 are SGHNT and YYREEE (reference sequence). The CDR3 region has the DNA TGTGCCAGCAGCTTGGCCACCGTTTCTGGAAACACCATATATTTT. Translation gives CASSLATVSGNTIYF. Looking up the rest from reference TRBV5-4 and TRBJ1-3 gives the full variable domain: ETGVTQSPTHLIKTRGQQVTLRCSSQSGHNTVSWYQQALGQGPQFIFQYYREEENGRGNFPPRFSGLQFPNYSSELNVNALELDDSALYLCASSLATVSGNTIYFGEGSWLTVV.

The CDR3 region has the DNA TGTGCCAGCAGTTACGGGGAAGAGACCCAGTACTTC. Protein: CASSYGEETQYF. The genes are TRBV6-2 or TRBV6-3 and TRBJ2-5; D is undetermined. Germline CDR1 is MNHEY and CDR2 is SVGEGT. There are 12 residues in the CDR3. V lost 2 bases and J lost 3, with 4 bases in between.

The gene calls are TRBV6-1 and TRBJ1-1, with 11 nucleotides matching TRBD1. CDR3 length: 16 residues. V was clipped by 5 bases and J by 3 bases; unmatched bases: 8. The V gene's germline CDR1 is MNHNS and CDR2 SASEGT. CDR3 sequence: CASSQDRGRSDTEAFF. DNA of the CDR3: TGTGCCAGCAGTCAGGACAGGGGGCGAAGTGACACTGAAGCTTTCTTT.

The J gene is TRBJ1-5, the V gene TRBV19, with 10 bases lining up with TRBD1. The V and J ends lost 5 bases and 5 bases, in that order; junction bases with no gene match: 9. The CDR3 length is 16 residues. Germline V lookup: CDR1 LNHDA, CDR2 SQIVND (reference sequence). CDR3 loop: CASSASRDRGYQPQHF. The DNA for the CDR3 is TGTGCCAGTAGTGCCAGCCGGGACAGGGGTTATCAGCCCCAGCATTTT.

The rearrangement links TRBV5-4 to TRBJ2-5; no definite D call. Deletions cut 4 bases from V and 3 bases from J, with 16 bases between. CDR1 SGHNT and CDR2 YYREEE come from the germline V gene (reference sequence). The CDR3 spans 15 residues. This CDR3 is CASSVASGWEETQYF. The CDR3, as DNA: TGTGCCAGCAGCGTGGCATCGGGTTGGGAAGAGACCCAGTACTTC.

The rearrangement links TRBV6-1 to TRBJ1-1, with no clear D. The CDR3 runs to 14 residues. Germline values: CDR1 MNHNS, CDR2 SASEGT. Trimming cost V 6 bases and J 1 base, with 12 bases left between them. CDR3 in amino acids: CASSLGGRNTEAFF. CDR3 DNA: TGTGCCAGCAGCCTTGGCGGGAGGAACACTGAAGCTTTCTTT.

The V and J genes are TRBV20-1 and TRBJ1-1; 10 nucleotides align to TRBD1. With 0 bases clipped from V and 11 bases from J, the junction kept 9 bases outside the gene matches. Germline values: CDR1 DFQATT, CDR2 SNEGSKA (reference sequence). The CDR3 is made up of 14 amino acids. The CDR3 protein is CSARDQTGGLGAFF. In nucleotides, the CDR3 is TGCAGTGCTAGAGACCAGACAGGGGGCTTGGGTGCTTTCTTT.

This rearrangement joins TRBV21-1 to TRBJ2-5; the table's D call of TRBD1 was not tested on the DNA. TRBV21-1 is a pseudogene segment. The CDR3 consists of 15 residues. This chain's CDR3 is CASSIRDRVRETQYF. CDR3 bases: TGTGCCAGCAGCATCCGGGACAGGGTGAGAGAGACCCAGTACTTC.

The V gene is TRBV29-1, the J gene TRBJ2-7; 9 bases are shared with TRBD1. This CDR3 comprises 13 residues. The V segment lost 7 bases and the J segment 3 bases; nucleotides outside the gene matches: 7. Germline values: CDR1 SQVTM, CDR2 ANQGSEA. The CDR3 reads CSAQDRGGYEQYF. As DNA, the CDR3 is TGCAGCGCCCAGGACAGGGGAGGCTACGAGCAGTACTTC.

This chain connects TRBV30 to TRBJ2-7, with a weak D call TRBD2 (6 bases). CDR1 and CDR2 (germline): GTSNPN, SVGIG (reference sequence). Trimming shortened V by 0 bases and J by 7 bases, and 31 bases separated the two germline ends. CDR3 size: 19 residues. CDR3 protein: CAWSVSPLLLAPLPSEQYF. The CDR3 coding sequence is TGTGCCTGGAGTGTGAGTCCTTTACTCCTAGCGCCCCTTCCTTCGGAGCAGTACTTC. Full variable domain (remainder filled in from reference TRBV30 and TRBJ2-7): SQTIHQWPATLVQPVGSPLSLECTVEGTSNPNLYWYRQAAGRGLQLLFYSVGIGQISSEVPQNLSASRPQDRQFILSSKKLLLSDSGFYLCAWSVSPLLLAPLPSEQYFGPGTRLTVT.

The rearrangement joins TRBV7-9 to TRBJ1-1; D unresolved. V shed 4 bases and J shed 6 bases, with 15 bases lying between them. The CDR3 covers 14 residues. Germline-derived CDR1 and CDR2 are SEHNR and FQNEAQ (reference sequence). CDR3 nucleotides: TGTGCCAGCAGCTACGTTAGAGAGGGCGCTGAAGCTTTCTTT. Its protein is CASSYVREGAEAFF.

This clonotype appeared a few times. The rearrangement uses TRBV24-1 and TRBJ1-4; a possible D gene is TRBD1 (5 bases). The CDR3 extends over 15 amino acids. CDR1 and CDR2 (germline): KGHDR, SFDVKD. V lost 4 bases, J lost 8 bases, and 16 bases lay in between. The CDR3 coding sequence is TGTGCCACCAGTGACCCGGGCGCAGGGAAGGAAAAACTGTTTTTT. It translates to CATSDPGAGKEKLFF.

The chain links TRBV25-1 to TRBJ2-7; the D gene is possibly TRBD1 (6 bases). Germline CDR1 reads MGHDK; CDR2 reads SYGVNS. Trimming cost V 2 bases and J 4 bases, with 15 bases left between them. CDR3 size: 15 residues. As DNA, the CDR3 is TGTGCCAGCAGTGAACCGGCAGGGGACGGATACGAGCAGTACTTC. It encodes CASSEPAGDGYEQYF.

This clonotype was seen a few times. The V call is TRBV19, the J call TRBJ1-6; maybe TRBD1 (5 bases). V lost 0 bases and J 0 bases, leaving 12 bases between the germline ends. This CDR3 has 18 amino acids. The germline CDR1 and CDR2 sequences are LNHDA and SQIVND (reference sequence). Written as DNA, the CDR3 is TGTGCCAGTAGTATAGAGGGGACTGCGAGCTCCTATAATTCACCCCTCCACTTT. Its protein product is CASSIEGTASSYNSPLHF. Full variable domain (outside the CDR3, taken from reference TRBV19 and TRBJ1-6): DGGITQSPKYLFRKEGQNVTLSCEQNLNHDAMYWYRQDPGQGLRLIYYSQIVNDFQKGDIAEGYSVSREKKESFPLTVTSAQKNPTAFYLCASSIEGTASSYNSPLHFGNGTRLTVT.

The chain carries TRBV16 and TRBJ1-5, with TRBD1 matching over 9 bases. Germline V gene lookup returns CDR1 KGHSY and CDR2 FQNENV. V shed 3 bases, J shed 5 bases, and the junction held 2 bases outside the gene matches. CDR3 size: 14 residues. The CDR3 nucleotides read TGTGCCAGCAGCCAGAGGGACAGGGATCAGCCCCAGCATTTT. Amino acid sequence: CASSQRDRDQPQHF. Full variable domain (outside the CDR3, taken from reference TRBV16 and TRBJ1-5): GEEVAQTPKHLVRGEGQKAKLYCAPIKGHSYVFWYQQVLKNEFKFLISFQNENVFDETGMPKERFSAKCLPNSPCSLEIQATKLEDSAVYFCASSQRDRDQPQHFGDGTRLSIL.

This rearrangement joins TRBV20-1 to TRBJ1-5; D call uncertain. Germline-derived CDR1 and CDR2 are DFQATT and SNEGSKA (reference sequence). V lost 6 bases, J lost 4 bases, and 10 bases lay in between. The CDR3 is made up of 12 amino acids. Here the CDR3 reads CSASMKNQPQHF. The CDR3 coding sequence is TGCAGTGCCTCGATGAAGAATCAGCCCCAGCATTTT.

This clonotype occurred a few times. V gene TRBV11-2 combines with J gene TRBJ2-2, with D possibly TRBD1 on 5 matching bases. There are 14 residues in the CDR3. The germline gives CDR1 SGHAT, CDR2 FQNNGV. V was trimmed by 1 base and J by 9 bases, leaving 12 bases between them. CDR3 amino acids: CASSLGGSPRELFF. CDR3 nucleotide sequence: TGTGCCAGCAGCTTAGGGGGCTCCCCAAGGGAGCTGTTTTTT. Full variable domain (outside the CDR3, taken from reference TRBV11-2 and TRBJ2-2): EAGVAQSPRYKIIEKRQSVAFWCNPISGHATLYWYQQILGQGPKLLIQFQNNGVVDDSQLPKDRFSAERLKGVDSTLKIQPAKLEDSAVYLCASSLGGSPRELFFGEGSRLTVL.

The rearrangement links TRBV2 to TRBJ2-5, with a possible D match to TRBD2 (5 bases). The CDR3 is 16 residues long. Germline V gene lookup returns CDR1 SNHLY and CDR2 FYNNEI. The germline V and J ends were trimmed by 6 bases and 5 bases, with 22 bases remaining between them. The CDR3 loop reads CASSRVAKGSGETQYF. The CDR3 DNA is TGTGCCAGCAGCCGAGTAGCGAAAGGGTCGGGTGAGACCCAGTACTTC.

This clonotype was counted a few times. The genes are TRBV5-4 and TRBJ1-6; maybe TRBD1 (5 bases). Germline loops: CDR1 SGHNT, CDR2 YYREEE (reference sequence). The CDR3 covers 14 residues. Trimming stripped 1 base from V and 9 bases from J, with 11 bases between. The CDR3 loop reads CASSLQGDFSPLHF. CDR3 DNA sequence: TGTGCCAGCAGCTTGCAGGGTGATTTTTCACCCCTCCACTTT.

The CDR3 region has the DNA TGTGCCAGCAGGGTACAGGGTGCCTATGGCTACACCTTC. Translating it yields CASRVQGAYGYTF. This chain links TRBV6-1 with TRBJ1-2; D might be TRBD1 (6 bases). The V gene's germline CDR1 is MNHNS and CDR2 SASEGT. The CDR3 contains 13 residues. Trimming left V 6 bases short and J 4 bases short, with 12 bases between.

The chain carries TRBV20-1 and TRBJ2-3; possibly TRBD2 for D (7 bases). The V end was cut by 6 bases, the J end by 1 base, with 14 bases between. The CDR3 is 14 amino acids. Germline V CDR1 and CDR2: DFQATT, SNEGSKA (reference sequence). CDR3 bases: TGCAGTGCCTGGGGGGAGGGGGGCACAGATACGCAGTATTTT. This sequence encodes CSAWGEGGTDTQYF.

This clonotype turned up a few times. The DNA for the CDR3 is TGTGCCAGCAGTCCTTCTAGATACAATGAGCAGTTCTTC. Amino acids: CASSPSRYNEQFF. The chain couples TRBV27 to TRBJ2-1; D is uncertain. Between the trimmed V and J ends, which lost 5 bases and 4 bases, there was a span of 9 bases. The V gene's germline CDR1 is MNHEY and CDR2 SMNVEV (reference sequence). The CDR3 length is 13 residues.

V is TRBV4-1 and J is TRBJ2-3, with TRBD1 identical over 12 bases. This CDR3 has 16 residues. From germline, CDR1 is MGHRA and CDR2 YSYEKL. Trimming at V came to 3 bases and at J to 5 bases, leaving 6 bases not matched to a gene. In DNA form, the CDR3 reads TGCGCCAGCAGCCAGGGACAGGGGGCAGGTTTAGATACGCAGTATTTT. Amino acid sequence: CASSQGQGAGLDTQYF.

The chain's CDR3 is CASSIQGGQPQHF. CDR3 coding DNA: TGTGCCAGTAGTATCCAGGGGGGTCAGCCCCAGCATTTT. The chain links TRBV19 to TRBJ1-5, with TRBD1 matching over 7 bases. The CDR3 spans 13 residues. Germline V gene sequence: CDR1 LNHDA, CDR2 SQIVND (reference sequence). V shed 3 bases, J shed 6 bases, and the junction held 2 bases outside the gene matches.

The genes are TRBV5-4 and TRBJ2-3, with D perhaps TRBD2 (6 bases). The CDR3 extends over 13 amino acids. Trimming shortened V by 6 bases and J by 6 bases, and 14 bases separated the two germline ends. The germline V gene encodes CDR1 SGHNT and CDR2 YYREEE (reference sequence). Here the CDR3 DNA reads TGTGCCAGCATGCGGGATCGCGAGGATACGCAGTATTTT. This encodes CASMRDREDTQYF. The whole variable domain, filled in from reference TRBV5-4 and TRBJ2-3, reads ETGVTQSPTHLIKTRGQQVTLRCSSQSGHNTVSWYQQALGQGPQFIFQYYREEENGRGNFPPRFSGLQFPNYSSELNVNALELDDSALYLCASMRDREDTQYFGPGTRLTVL.